The entry that follows covers one TCR beta chain sequence. This clonotype was seen at least ten times. What this receptor recognizes is not known. Base qualities are missing; no much larger clone stands one base away. The data were taken from a study of blood T cells in healthy people across ages (dated by TCRdb to 2015 to 2017). General notes on the study: In model experiments, template switching captured about one uniquely barcoded TCR beta cDNA molecule for every two T cells. Donors were grouped into four age groups: young (average approximately 16 years), middle-aged (approximately 41), aged (62) and long-lived (82). Age-related changes in TCR beta repertoire diversity were measured in the study by deep sequencing normalized with unique cDNA molecular identifiers. To avoid experimental bias, donors of different ages were randomly spread across the sequencing lanes. For two donors (one aged 18 to 30 and one aged 80 or older), the study analyzed two additional independent replicas of 1 million unique cDNA reads from the same blood draw.

General conclusions and limits of the study: Because the CMV infection status of the donors was unknown, age-related changes in expanded clonotypes may potentially have been confounded. Total diversity estimates from one million sequenced T cells were considered lower bounds and underestimates. Bulk unsorted PBMC profiling prevented conclusive comparison of naive and antigen-experienced compartments. As age increased, observed TCR beta diversity per million T cells dropped in a roughly linear way, and a significant reduction was already evident by age 40. Compared with the aged group, more naive CD4+ T cells, fewer expanded clones and increased TCR diversity were shown by the long-lived group, suggesting age selection. Observed TCR beta diversity correlated strongly with the percentage of naive T cells measured by flow cytometry.

The roughly 39 donors, aged about 6 to 100 years, were systemically healthy Caucasian individuals from Russia. Each donor gave roughly 9 milliliters of peripheral blood, drawn into EDTA-treated Vacutainer tubes. Ficoll-Paque density-gradient centrifugation was used to isolate PBMCs, with at least 7 million obtained per sample. Trizol reagent was used to extract total RNA from PBMCs, with at least 6 micrograms per sample. For every donor, flow cytometry on a PBMC aliquot measured the percentage of naive CD45RAhigh/CD27high T cells. Libraries were prepared through 5' RACE. The sequencer was an Illumina HiSeq 2500. A second roughly 7 to 12 cycle PCR used a sample-barcoded 5' primer and a J-beta primer mix. Each TCR beta cDNA molecule received a unique molecular identifier from a template-switch 5' adaptor carrying 12 random nucleotides. At least 2.5 million CDR3-containing paired-end reads were obtained from each sample. First-strand cDNA synthesis was performed from all RNA using the Mint cDNA synthesis kit, with priming by a TRBC-specific oligonucleotide. Following uracil-DNA glycosylase treatment, a first 18-cycle PCR with universal primers M1SS and BC2_uni_R was performed on all cDNA. For the original study's pipeline: For normalization, 1 million high-quality reads were randomly selected from each sample, with every read carrying a distinct molecular identifier. Instead of being binned into consensus sequences, reads that shared molecular identifiers were thrown out. MiTCR, with a Q25 quality threshold and the strictest error-elimination algorithm, was used for CDR3 identification, clonotype clustering and error correction. A nonparametric unseen species model using Euler transformation provided a lower-bound estimate of total TCR beta diversity. TCRdb ran its own pipeline on the public reads, namely fastp trimming at Q25 and MiXCR clone calling, and kept in-frame beta chains. A single entry per CDR3 protein holds the most common genes and DNA from its merged rows. The V and J calls shown here were made by TCRdb, not taken from the authors' results. For this sample the table gives more than 700,000 distinct CDR3 sequences, of which around 45% were detected only once. The top ten hold 15% to 20% of the sample.

The sample comprised blood. The clonotype originates from a man aged 80 or over in good health.

In nucleotides, the sequence is TGCAGTGCTAGCGTTAGCGGGGGGAGCTCCTACAATGAGCAGTTCTTC. Translated, this is CSASVSGGSSYNEQFF. Recombination joined TRBV20-1 with TRBJ2-1, with 10 bases aligning to TRBD2. From a lookup of the germline V gene (reference sequence), CDR1 and CDR2 are DFQATT and SNEGSKA. Clipping removes 3 bases from V and 0 bases from J, with 5 as the unmatched junction base count. The CDR3, from cysteine to phenylalanine, totals 16 residues. Just the 48-base CDR3 DNA is kept, in frame starting at base 1.